This T cell receptor (beta chain) is drawn from a study of control samples from healthy donors and cancer patients. Profiled with immunoSEQ multiplex PCR; TCRdb holds only in-frame clones, not every one. Counted here are some 140,000 clones, roughly 89% occurring once; the ten biggest clones make up roughly 12%. The germline gives CDR1 SGHAT, CDR2 FQDESV (reference sequence). This CDR3 comprises 14 residues. V usage is TRBV11-1 and J usage is TRBJ2-5, with 7 bases matching TRBD1. The last part of the DNA fits TRBJ2-7 better; the J call may be wrong. This sequence originates from a young man in good health. The sequencing sample was made of blood. CDR3 DNA sequence: TGTGCCAGCAGCAGGTGGGACAGACGGTACGAGCAGTACTTC. It codes for CASSRWDRRYEQYF.